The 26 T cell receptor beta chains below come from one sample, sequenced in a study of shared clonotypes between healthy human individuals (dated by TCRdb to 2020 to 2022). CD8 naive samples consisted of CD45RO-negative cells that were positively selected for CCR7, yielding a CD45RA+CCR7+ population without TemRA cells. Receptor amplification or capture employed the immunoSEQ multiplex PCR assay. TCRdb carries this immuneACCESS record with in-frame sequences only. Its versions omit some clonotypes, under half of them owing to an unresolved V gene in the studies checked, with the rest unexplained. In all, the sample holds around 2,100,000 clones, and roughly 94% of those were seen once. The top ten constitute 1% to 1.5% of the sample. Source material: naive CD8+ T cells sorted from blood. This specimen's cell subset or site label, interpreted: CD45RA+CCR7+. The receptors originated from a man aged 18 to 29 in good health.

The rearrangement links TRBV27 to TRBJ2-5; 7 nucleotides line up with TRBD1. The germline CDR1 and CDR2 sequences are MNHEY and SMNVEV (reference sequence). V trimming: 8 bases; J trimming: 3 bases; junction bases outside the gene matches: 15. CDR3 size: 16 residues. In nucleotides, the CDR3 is TGTGCCAGCGGCTTGGGGCCCGGGACAGTAGAAGAGACCCAGTACTTC. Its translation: CASGLGPGTVEETQYF.

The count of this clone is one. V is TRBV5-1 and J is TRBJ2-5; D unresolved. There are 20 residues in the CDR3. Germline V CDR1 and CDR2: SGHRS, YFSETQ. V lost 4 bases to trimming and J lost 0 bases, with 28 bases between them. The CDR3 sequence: CASSPPSWQVLITYQETQYF. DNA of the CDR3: TGCGCCAGCAGCCCCCCTTCTTGGCAGGTCCTTATTACGTACCAAGAGACCCAGTACTTC.

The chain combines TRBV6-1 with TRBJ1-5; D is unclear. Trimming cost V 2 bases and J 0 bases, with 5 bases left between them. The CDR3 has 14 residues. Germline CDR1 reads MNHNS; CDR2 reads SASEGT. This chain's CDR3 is CASSEWLSNQPQHF. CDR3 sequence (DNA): TGTGCCAGCAGTGAATGGCTTAGCAATCAGCCCCAGCATTTT.

For the CDR3, the DNA is TGTGCCAGCAGTCCCTCAGGGACAGGGACCGGCGCGTATGGCTACACCTTC. Translation: CASSPSGTGTGAYGYTF. The chain combines TRBV28 with TRBJ1-2; 9 nucleotides line up with TRBD1. Trimming cost V 5 bases and J 5 bases; bases outside gene matches: 15. This CDR3 has 17 amino acids. Germline V CDR1 and CDR2: MDHEN, SYDVKM.

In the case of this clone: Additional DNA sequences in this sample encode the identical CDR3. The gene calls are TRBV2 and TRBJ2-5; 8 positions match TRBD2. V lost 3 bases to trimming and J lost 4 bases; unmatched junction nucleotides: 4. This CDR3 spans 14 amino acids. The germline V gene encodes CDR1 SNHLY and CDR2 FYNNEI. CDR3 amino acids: CASSEWLAGETQYF. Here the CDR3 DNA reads TGTGCCAGCAGTGAGTGGCTAGCGGGAGAGACCCAGTACTTC.

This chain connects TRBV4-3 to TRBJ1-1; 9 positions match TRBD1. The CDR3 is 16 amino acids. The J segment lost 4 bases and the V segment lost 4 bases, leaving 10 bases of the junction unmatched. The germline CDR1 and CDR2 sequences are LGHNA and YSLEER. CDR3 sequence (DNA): TGCGCCAGCAGCCGGGGACAGGGAGGGTGGGTCACTGAAGCTTTCTTT. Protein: CASSRGQGGWVTEAFF.

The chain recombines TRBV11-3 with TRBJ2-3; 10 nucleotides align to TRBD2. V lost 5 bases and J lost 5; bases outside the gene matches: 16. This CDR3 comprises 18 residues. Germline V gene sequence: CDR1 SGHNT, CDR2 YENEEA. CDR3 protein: CASSDPPPSGRSIDTQYF. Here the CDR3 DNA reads TGTGCCAGCAGCGACCCCCCCCCTAGCGGGAGATCGATAGATACGCAGTATTTT.

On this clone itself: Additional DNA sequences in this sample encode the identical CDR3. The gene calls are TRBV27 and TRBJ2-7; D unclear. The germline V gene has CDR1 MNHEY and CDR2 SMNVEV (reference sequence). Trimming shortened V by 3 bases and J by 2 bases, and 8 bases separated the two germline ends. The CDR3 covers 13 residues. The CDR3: CASSFGHTYEQYF. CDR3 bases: TGTGCCAGCAGTTTTGGGCATACCTACGAGCAGTACTTC.

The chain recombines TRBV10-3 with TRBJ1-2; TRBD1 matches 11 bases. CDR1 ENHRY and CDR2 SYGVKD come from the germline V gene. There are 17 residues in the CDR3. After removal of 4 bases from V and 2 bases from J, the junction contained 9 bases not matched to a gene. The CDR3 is CAISAPGQGVPNYGYTF. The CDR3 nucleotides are TGTGCCATCAGTGCACCGGGACAGGGGGTCCCCAACTATGGCTACACCTTC.

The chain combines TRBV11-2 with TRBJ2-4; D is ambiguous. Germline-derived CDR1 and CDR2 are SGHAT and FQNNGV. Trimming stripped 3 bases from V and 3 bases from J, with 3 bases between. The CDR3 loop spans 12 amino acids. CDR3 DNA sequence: TGTGCCAGCAGCTTCAGCAAAAACATTCAGTACTTC. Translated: CASSFSKNIQYF.

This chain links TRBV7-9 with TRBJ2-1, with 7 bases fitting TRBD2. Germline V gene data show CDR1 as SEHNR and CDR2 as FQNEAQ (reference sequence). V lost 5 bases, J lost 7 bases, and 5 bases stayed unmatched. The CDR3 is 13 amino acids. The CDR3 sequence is CASSPWGGNEQFF. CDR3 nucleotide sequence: TGTGCCAGCAGCCCCTGGGGGGGGAATGAGCAGTTCTTC.

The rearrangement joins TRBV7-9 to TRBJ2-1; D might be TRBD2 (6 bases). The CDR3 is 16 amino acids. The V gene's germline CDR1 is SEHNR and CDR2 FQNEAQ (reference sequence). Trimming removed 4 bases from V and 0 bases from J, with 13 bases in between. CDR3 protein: CASSSLSGSSYNEQFF. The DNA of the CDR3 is TGTGCCAGCAGCTCCCTCAGCGGGTCCTCCTACAATGAGCAGTTCTTC.

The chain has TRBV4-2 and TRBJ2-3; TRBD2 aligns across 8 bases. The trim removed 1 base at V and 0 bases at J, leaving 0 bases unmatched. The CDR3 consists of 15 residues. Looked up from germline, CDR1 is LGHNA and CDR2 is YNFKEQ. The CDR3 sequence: CASSQGTSSTDTQYF. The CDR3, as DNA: TGTGCCAGCAGCCAAGGGACTAGCAGCACAGATACGCAGTATTTT.

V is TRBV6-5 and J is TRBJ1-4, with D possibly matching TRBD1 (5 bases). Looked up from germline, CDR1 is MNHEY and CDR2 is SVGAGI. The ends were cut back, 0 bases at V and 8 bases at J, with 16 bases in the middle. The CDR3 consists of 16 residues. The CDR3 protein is CASSYSGGSADEKLFF. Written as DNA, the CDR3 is TGTGCCAGCAGTTACTCGGGGGGGTCTGCTGACGAAAAACTGTTTTTT.

CDR3: CASSQGTGYQETQYF. Written as DNA, the CDR3 is TGTGCCAGCAGCCAAGGGACAGGGTACCAAGAGACCCAGTACTTC. The chain is built from TRBV14 and TRBJ2-5, with TRBD1 matching 8 bases. Germline CDR1 SGHDN, CDR2 FVKESK. The CDR3 has 15 amino acids. V shed 1 base and J 0 bases; nucleotides not matched to a gene: 1.

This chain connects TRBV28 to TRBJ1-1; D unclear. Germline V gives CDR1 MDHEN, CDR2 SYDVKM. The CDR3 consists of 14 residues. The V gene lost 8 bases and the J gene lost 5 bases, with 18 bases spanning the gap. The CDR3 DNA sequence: TGTGCCAGCGGCGACACTTCCTCAGGTACTGAAGCTTTCTTT. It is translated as CASGDTSSGTEAFF.

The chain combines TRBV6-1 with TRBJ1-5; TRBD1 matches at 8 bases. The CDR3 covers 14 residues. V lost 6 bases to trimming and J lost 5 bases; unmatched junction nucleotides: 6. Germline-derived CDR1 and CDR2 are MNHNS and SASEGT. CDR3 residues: CASSRTGRDQPQHF. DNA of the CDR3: TGTGCCAGCAGCCGGACAGGGCGAGATCAGCCCCAGCATTTT.

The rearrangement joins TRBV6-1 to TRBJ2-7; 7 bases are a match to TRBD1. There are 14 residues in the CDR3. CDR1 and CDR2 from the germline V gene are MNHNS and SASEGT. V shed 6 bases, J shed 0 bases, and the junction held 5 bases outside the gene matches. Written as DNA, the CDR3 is TGTGCCAGCAGGGCAGGACAGGTCTCCTACGAGCAGTACTTC. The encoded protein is CASRAGQVSYEQYF.

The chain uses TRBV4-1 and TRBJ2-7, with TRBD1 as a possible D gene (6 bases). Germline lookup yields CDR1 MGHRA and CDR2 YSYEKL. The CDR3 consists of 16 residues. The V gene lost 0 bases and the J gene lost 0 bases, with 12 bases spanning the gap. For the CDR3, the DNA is TGCGCCAGCAGCCAAGAAGGCCAGGGGATCTCCTACGAGCAGTACTTC. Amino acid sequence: CASSQEGQGISYEQYF.

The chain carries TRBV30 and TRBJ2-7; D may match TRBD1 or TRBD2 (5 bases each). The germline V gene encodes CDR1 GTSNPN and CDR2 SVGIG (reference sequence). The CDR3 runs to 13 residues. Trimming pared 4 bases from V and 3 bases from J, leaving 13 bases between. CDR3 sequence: CAWMGDANYEQYF. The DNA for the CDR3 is TGTGCCTGGATGGGGGACGCAAACTACGAGCAGTACTTC.

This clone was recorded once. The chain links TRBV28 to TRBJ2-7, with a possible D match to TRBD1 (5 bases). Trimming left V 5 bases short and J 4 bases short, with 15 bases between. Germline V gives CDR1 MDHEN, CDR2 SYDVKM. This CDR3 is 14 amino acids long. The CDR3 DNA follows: TGTGCCAGCAGTATGACAGCCTATCGGTACGAGCAGTACTTC. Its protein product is CASSMTAYRYEQYF. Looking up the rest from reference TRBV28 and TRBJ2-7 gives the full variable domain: DVKVTQSSRYLVKRTGEKVFLECVQDMDHENMFWYRQDPGLGLRLIYFSYDVKMKEKGDIPEGYSVSREKKERFSLILESASTNQTSMYLCASSMTAYRYEQYFGPGTRLTVT.

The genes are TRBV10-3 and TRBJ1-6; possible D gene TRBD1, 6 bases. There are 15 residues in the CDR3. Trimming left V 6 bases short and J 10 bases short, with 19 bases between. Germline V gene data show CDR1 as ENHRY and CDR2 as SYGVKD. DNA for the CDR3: TGTGCCATCAGCACAGGGACTCCCGCGGGATCACCCCTCCACTTT. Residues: CAISTGTPAGSPLHF.

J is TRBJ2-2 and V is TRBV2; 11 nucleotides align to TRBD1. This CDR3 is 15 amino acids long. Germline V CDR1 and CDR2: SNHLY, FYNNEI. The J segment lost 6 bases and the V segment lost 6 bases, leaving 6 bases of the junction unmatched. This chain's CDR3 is CASSAGQGVPGELFF. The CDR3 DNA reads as TGTGCCAGCAGCGCGGGACAGGGGGTTCCCGGGGAGCTGTTTTTT.

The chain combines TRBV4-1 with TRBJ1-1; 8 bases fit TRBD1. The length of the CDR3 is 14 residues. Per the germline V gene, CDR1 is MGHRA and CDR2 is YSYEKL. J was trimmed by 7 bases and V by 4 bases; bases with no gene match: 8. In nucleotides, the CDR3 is TGCGCCAGCAGCCGGATGACAGGGGAGGATGAAGCTTTCTTT. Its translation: CASSRMTGEDEAFF.

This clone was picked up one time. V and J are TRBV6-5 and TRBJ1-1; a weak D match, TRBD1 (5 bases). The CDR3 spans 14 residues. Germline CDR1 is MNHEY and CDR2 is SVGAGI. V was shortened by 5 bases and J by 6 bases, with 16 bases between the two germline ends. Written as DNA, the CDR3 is TGTGCCAGCAGTCCCAGGTCGGGGCACGCTGAAGCTTTCTTT. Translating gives CASSPRSGHAEAFF.

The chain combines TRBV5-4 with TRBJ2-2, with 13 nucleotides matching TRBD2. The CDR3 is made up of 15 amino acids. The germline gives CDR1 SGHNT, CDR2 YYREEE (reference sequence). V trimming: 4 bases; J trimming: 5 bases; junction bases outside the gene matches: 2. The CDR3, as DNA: TGTGCCAGCAGCACTAGCGGGAGGGCGACCGGGGAGCTGTTTTTT. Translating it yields CASSTSGRATGELFF.